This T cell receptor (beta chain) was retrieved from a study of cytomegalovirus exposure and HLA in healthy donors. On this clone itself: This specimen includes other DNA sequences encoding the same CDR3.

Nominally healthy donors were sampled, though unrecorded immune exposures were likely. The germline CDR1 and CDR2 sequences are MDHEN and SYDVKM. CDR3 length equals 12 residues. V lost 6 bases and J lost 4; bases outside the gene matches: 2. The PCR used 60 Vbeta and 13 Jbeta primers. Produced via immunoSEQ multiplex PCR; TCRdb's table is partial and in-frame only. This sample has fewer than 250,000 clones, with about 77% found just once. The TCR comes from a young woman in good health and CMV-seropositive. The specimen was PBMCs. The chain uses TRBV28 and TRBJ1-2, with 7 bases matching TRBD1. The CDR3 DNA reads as TGTGCCAGCAGAACAGGGGCCTATGGCTACACCTTC. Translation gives CASRTGAYGYTF.